This note documents a single T cell receptor (beta chain) sequence. As yet, its antigen is unknown. All donors were healthy HIV-negative adults lacking recent acute infections or vaccinations. V shed 2 bases and J shed 0 bases, with 8 bases lying between them. Germline CDR1 MNHNY, CDR2 SVGAGI (reference sequence). This CDR3 has 15 residues. TCRdb keeps only in-frame clones here, not all; method: immunoSEQ multiplex PCR. Of over a million clones listed, around three quarters are singletons. The entry originates in a study of shared clonotypes between healthy human individuals. As for the study in general: A couple of female and three male donors aged 18 to 49 were enrolled. Study-wide points: Estimated clonotype richness was generally higher in naive than memory subsets.

The sequenced sample consisted of memory CD4+ T cells from PBMCs. Subset in this sample: CD45RA-negative fraction. The receptor was isolated from a man between 18 and 29 years old in good health. Some clones in this sample may be carry-over from other donors' samples. The V and J genes are TRBV6-6 and TRBJ2-1, with a possible D match to TRBD2 (6 bases). CDR3 nucleotides: TGTGCCAGCAGTTACGAGCGGGTCTCCTACAATGAGCAGTTCTTC. Encoded protein: CASSYERVSYNEQFF.